Following are 16 T cell receptor beta chains from one sample sequenced in a study of T cell responses to AZD1222 COVID-19 vaccine. Produced via immunoSEQ multiplex PCR; TCRdb's table is partial and in-frame only. Among some 190,000 clones, around 91% were seen once, and the ten largest hold 6.9%. The source was peripheral blood, collected on day 0 of AZD1222 vaccination. All receptors derive from an adult in good health.

V and J are TRBV7-8 and TRBJ2-7, with TRBD2 matching over 15 bases. The germline CDR1 and CDR2 sequences are SGHVS and FQNEAQ. This CDR3 is 18 amino acids long. The J segment lost 2 bases and the V segment lost 5 bases, leaving 10 bases of the junction unmatched. CDR3 region: CASSLRVRTSGGAYEQYV. For the CDR3, the DNA is TGTGCCAGCAGCCTACGCGTGCGGACTAGCGGGGGGGCCTACGAGCAGTACGTC.

J is TRBJ2-2 and V is TRBV7-9; 7 nucleotides match TRBD1. The CDR3 totals 15 residues. CDR1 is SEHNR, CDR2 FQNEAQ, per germline (reference sequence). After removal of 3 bases from V and 3 bases from J, the junction contained 4 bases not matched to a gene. The CDR3 region is CASSFPGGDTGELFF. CDR3 nucleotides: TGTGCCAGCAGCTTTCCAGGGGGTGACACCGGGGAGCTGTTTTTT.

The V call is TRBV4-2, the J call TRBJ2-1, with D perhaps matching TRBD2 (5 bases). CDR1 and CDR2 from the germline V gene are LGHNA and YNFKEQ. V was clipped by 0 bases and J by 0 bases, with 15 bases between them. This CDR3 has 18 amino acids. In nucleotides, the CDR3 is TGTGCCAGCAGCCAAGATCGGGGTACCAAAAGCTCCTACAATGAGCAGTTCTTC. The encoded protein is CASSQDRGTKSSYNEQFF.

The chain joins TRBV28 to TRBJ1-1, with a weak D call TRBD1 (6 bases). With 1 base removed from V and 4 bases from J, the gap between germline ends came to 10 bases. The CDR3 contains 14 residues. From germline, CDR1 is MDHEN and CDR2 SYDVKM. CDR3 in DNA: TGTGCCAGCAGTTTATTTTCCAGGGGCACTGAAGCTTTCTTT. This encodes CASSLFSRGTEAFF.

J is TRBJ1-5 and V is TRBV9; D is ambiguous. This CDR3 spans 14 amino acids. CDR1 and CDR2 (germline): SGDLS, YYNGEE. Trimming took off 3 bases at V and 3 bases at J, with 10 bases between the two ends. CDR3 in DNA: TGTGCCAGCAGCGAACATGGGGACAATCAGCCCCAGCATTTT. Translated, it gives CASSEHGDNQPQHF.

A single count supports this clone. The chain employs TRBV2 and TRBJ1-5, with D hard to call. Germline lookup yields CDR1 SNHLY and CDR2 FYNNEI. V lost 11 bases and J lost 4, with 15 bases in between. This CDR3 contains 13 residues. Written as DNA, the CDR3 is TGTGCCGCAAGAACCAGAACTAATCAGCCCCAGCATTTT. Protein sequence: CAARTRTNQPQHF.

The CDR3, as DNA: TGTGCCAGCAGTGAAGTAGGAGAGACCCAGTACTTC. This encodes CASSEVGETQYF. The V call is TRBV25-1, the J call TRBJ2-5; no firm D call. Trimming took off 2 bases at V and 4 bases at J, with 5 bases between the two ends. The CDR3 has 12 amino acids. The germline V gene encodes CDR1 MGHDK and CDR2 SYGVNS.

The chain combines TRBV5-1 with TRBJ2-5; 8 bases fit TRBD2. CDR3 size: 17 residues. The germline CDR1 and CDR2 sequences are SGHRS and YFSETQ. The V gene end was trimmed by 0 bases and the J gene end by 1 base; junction bases not matched to a gene: 8. CDR3 DNA sequence: TGCGCCAGCAGCTTGGCCGTACAGCGGGGGAGCCAAGAGACCCAGTACTTC. Its protein product is CASSLAVQRGSQETQYF.

The DNA for the CDR3 is TGTGCCATCAGTGAGTCGACCGGTCCAGGCTTCACAGATACGCAGTATTTT. Translation gives CAISESTGPGFTDTQYF. The chain has TRBV10-3 and TRBJ2-3; no reliable D call. Germline V gene lookup returns CDR1 ENHRY and CDR2 SYGVKD. Trimming stripped 0 bases from V and 2 bases from J, with 15 bases between. This CDR3 is built from 17 residues.

The rearrangement joins TRBV15 to TRBJ1-5; no firm D call. CDR3 length: 14 amino acids. With 3 bases removed from V and 1 base from J, the gap between germline ends came to 7 bases. CDR1 and CDR2 from the germline V gene are LNHNV and YYDKDF (reference sequence). The CDR3 region is CATSRAMSNQPQHF. CDR3 DNA sequence: TGTGCCACCAGCAGGGCGATGAGCAATCAGCCCCAGCATTTT. Full variable domain (remainder filled in from reference TRBV15 and TRBJ1-5): DAMVIQNPRYQVTQFGKPVTLSCSQTLNHNVMYWYQQKSSQAPKLLFHYYDKDFNNEADTPDNFQSRRPNTSFCFLDIRSPGLGDTAMYLCATSRAMSNQPQHFGDGTRLSIL.

In nucleotides, the CDR3 is TGTGCCAGCAGCCTGCCTCCGGGACAGGGGACCCCTGAAGCTTTCTTT. It specifies CASSLPPGQGTPEAFF. The J gene is TRBJ1-1, the V gene TRBV7-9; 10 nucleotides agree with TRBD1. The V segment lost 5 bases and the J segment 6 bases; nucleotides outside the gene matches: 12. Germline assignment: CDR1 SEHNR and CDR2 FQNEAQ (reference sequence). The CDR3 has 16 residues. Based on the CDR3 plus reference TRBV7-9 and TRBJ1-1, the full variable domain is DTGVSQNPRHKITKRGQNVTFRCDPISEHNRLYWYRQTLGQGPEFLTYFQNEAQLEKSRLLSDRFSAERPKGSFSTLEIQRTEQGDSAMYLCASSLPPGQGTPEAFFGQGTRLTVV.

This clone was seen once. DNA for the CDR3: TGTGCCAGCAGCCCGAGCAAGATCGGGACTCACACCGGGGAGCTGTTTTTT. Translation gives CASSPSKIGTHTGELFF. The chain has TRBV7-2 and TRBJ2-2; D might be TRBD2 (6 bases). This CDR3 contains 17 residues. Trimming took 5 bases from V and 3 from J, leaving 19 bases between them. The germline V gene encodes CDR1 SGHTA and CDR2 FQGNSA.

V is TRBV7-8 and J is TRBJ2-5; the match to TRBD2 covers 11 bases. Germline V gene lookup returns CDR1 SGHVS and CDR2 FQNEAQ. This CDR3 is 15 amino acids long. Trimming cost V 5 bases and J 5 bases; bases outside gene matches: 7. The CDR3 DNA reads TGTGCCAGCAGCGCCATAGCGGGGGGGCGGGAGACCCAGTACTTC. Protein sequence: CASSAIAGGRETQYF.

The chain employs TRBV27 and TRBJ1-6; 9 bases are a match to TRBD1. The trim removed 4 bases at V and 11 bases at J, leaving 3 bases unmatched. Germline CDR1 MNHEY, CDR2 SMNVEV (reference sequence). CDR3 size: 13 residues. CDR3 residues: CASSWTGVAPLHF. The CDR3 nucleotides read TGTGCCAGCAGTTGGACAGGGGTAGCACCCCTCCACTTT.

The J gene is TRBJ2-3, the V gene TRBV5-1; perhaps TRBD2 as D (7 bases). Germline CDR1 and CDR2: SGHRS and YFSETQ. The length of the CDR3 is 16 residues. The V and J ends lost 4 bases and 0 bases respectively, with 15 bases between them. DNA for the CDR3: TGCGCCAGCAGCCTGGGGGGGGCCTCTAGCACAGATACGCAGTATTTT. The encoded protein is CASSLGGASSTDTQYF.

The chain couples TRBV5-6 to TRBJ2-7, with D possibly matching TRBD1 (7 bases). The CDR3 spans 15 residues. CDR1 and CDR2 (germline): SGHDT, YYEEEE. The ends were cut back, 7 bases at V and 3 bases at J, with 20 bases in the middle. The DNA of the CDR3 is TGTGCCAGCGGTTCCAGGGGGGTAACAATCTACGAGCAGTACTTC. Encoded protein: CASGSRGVTIYEQYF.